This record looks at one TCR beta chain sequence and its context. Its specificity is not known. This sample was included in a study of OX40 agonist ivuxolimab in advanced cancers. Study background: In three patients, partial responses were observed, one with hepatocellular carcinoma and two with cutaneous melanoma.

This CDR3 contains 15 residues. With 5 bases removed from V and 0 bases from J, the gap between germline ends came to 10 bases. Germline-derived CDR1 and CDR2 are SGHTA and FQGNSA. The data were produced by immunoSEQ multiplex PCR, yet TCRdb's version contains in-frame clones alone and is incomplete. This sample has 20,000 or so clones, with just under 80% found just once. Overall study findings and caveats: Among some nonresponders, normalized T-cell clonal expansion was also low.

This sample comprised CD4+ or CD8+ T cells sorted from blood, obtained in a trial of the OX40 agonist ivuxolimab. The TCR sequence derives from an adult with an advanced solid tumor such as melanoma, head and neck, liver or kidney cancer. The chain joins TRBV7-2 to TRBJ2-2, with D possibly matching TRBD1 (5 bases). The CDR3 spells CASSPDTANTGELFF. DNA of the CDR3: TGTGCCAGCAGCCCGGACACCGCGAACACCGGGGAGCTGTTTTTT.